This T cell receptor beta chain was sequenced for a study of cytomegalovirus exposure and HLA in healthy donors. Looking at the study overall: When 350 to 500 donors were genotyped, roughly 82% of them were found to fall in the Caucasian-associated ancestry cluster. Study-level results: Later analysis suggested most CMV-associated TCR beta chains were HLA-restricted. The classifier reportedly diagnosed cytomegalovirus status with high sensitivity and specificity. Follow-up analysis later connected one missense variant in DCLRE1C with trimming of TCR beta V- and J-genes.

Points on this clone: The target antigen is unknown.

This CDR3 has 16 residues. V shed 8 bases, J shed 3 bases, and the junction held 15 bases outside the gene matches. CDR1 and CDR2 (germline): SEHNR, FQNEAQ (reference sequence). Primers: 60 Vbeta forward and 13 Jbeta reverse. Assay used: immunoSEQ multiplex PCR; TCRdb lists only in-frame clones, some missing. The sample includes 150,000 to 200,000 clones, approximately 73% seen only once; the top ten take 8.5% to 12%. The sequence was obtained from a man aged 25 to 45 in good health and CMV-seropositive. The chain joins TRBV7-9 to TRBJ2-7, with TRBD2 identical over 8 bases. The sequencing input was PBMCs. Here the CDR3 DNA reads TGTGCCAGCGGCAGGGTGGGATTCGGGAGGGACTACGAGCAGTACTTC. Translated: CASGRVGFGRDYEQYF. Filled out from reference TRBV7-9 and TRBJ2-7, the complete variable domain reads DTGVSQNPRHKITKRGQNVTFRCDPISEHNRLYWYRQTLGQGPEFLTYFQNEAQLEKSRLLSDRFSAERPKGSFSTLEIQRTEQGDSAMYLCASGRVGFGRDYEQYFGPGTRLTVT.